This T cell receptor (beta chain) was documented in a study of a mutant IDH1 vaccine in newly diagnosed glioma. Libraries were prepared by immunoSEQ multiplex PCR; TCRdb keeps only in-frame clonotypes and omits some of them. This table has 30,000 to 35,000 clones, around 58% appearing once. Remarks on this clone: Its antigen remains unknown.

J gave up 2 bases and V 4 bases, and 7 bases lay outside the gene matches. The CDR3 totals 15 residues. CDR1 is ENHRY, CDR2 SYGVKD, per germline. The time point is: week 5, during vaccination. Topical imiquimod was applied with each vaccine dose, which held 300 ug of mutant IDH1 20-mer peptide. The chain combines TRBV10-3 with TRBJ2-7; 8 nucleotides align to TRBD2. The sequence was collected from a woman between 18 and 29 years old with glioma. Sequences were derived from PBMCs, sampled from a glioma patient whose treatment included an IDH1 peptide vaccine. CDR3 in DNA: TGTGCCATCAGTGTCGGCGGGAGGACGGCCTACGAGCAGTACTTC. It yields the protein CAISVGGRTAYEQYF.